This is a list of T cell receptor beta chains from one sample in a study of neoadjuvant nivolumab and ipilimumab in lung cancer. Profiled with immunoSEQ multiplex PCR; TCRdb holds only in-frame clones, not every one. The profile shows some 30,000 clones, just over 90% of them singletons. Sequencing used peripheral blood, obtained after neoadjuvant nivolumab, alone or with ipilimumab, at or shortly before surgery. Receptors were obtained from an adult with non-small cell lung cancer. CDR3s include the opening cysteine and the closing phenylalanine or tryptophan. A D gene is named only where the DNA matches it firmly. The size field is filled for only some rows; it gives once, few, many or a size class.

cdr3_nt: TGCGCCAGCAGCCACCCCCAGGAGAACACTGAAGCTTTCTTT
cdr3_aa: CASSHPQENTEAFF
j_call: TRBJ1-1
d_call: .
cdr3_length: 14
clone_size: .
v_call: TRBV4-1

cdr3_nt: TGTGCCAGCAGCTTTACGGAGGTCAGCATGAACACTGAAGCTTTCTTT
cdr3_aa: CASSFTEVSMNTEAFF
j_call: TRBJ1-1
d_call: .
cdr3_length: 16
clone_size: .
v_call: TRBV5-5

cdr3_nt: TGCGCCAGCAGCCAAGAAGAGGGAGTGGGGCAGTACTTC
cdr3_aa: CASSQEEGVGQYF
j_call: TRBJ2-7
d_call: .
cdr3_length: 13
clone_size: .
v_call: TRBV4-3

cdr3_nt: TGTGCCAGCAGGGCGGCAGGGCGAACCACTGAAGCTTTCTTT
cdr3_aa: CASRAAGRTTEAFF
j_call: TRBJ1-1
d_call: .
cdr3_length: 14
clone_size: .
v_call: TRBV6-5

cdr3_nt: TGCGCCAGCAGCTTGGGGCCTCAGGACACTGAAGCTTTCTTT
cdr3_aa: CASSLGPQDTEAFF
j_call: TRBJ1-1
d_call: .
cdr3_length: 14
clone_size: .
v_call: TRBV5-1

cdr3_nt: TGCGCCAGCAGAGAGACAGGGGTTAACACTGAAGCTTTCTTT
cdr3_aa: CASRETGVNTEAFF
j_call: TRBJ1-1
d_call: TRBD1
cdr3_length: 14
clone_size: .
v_call: TRBV5-1

cdr3_nt: TGTGCCAGCAGTGACCAGGCCTACTATGGCTACACCTTC
cdr3_aa: CASSDQAYYGYTF
j_call: TRBJ1-2
d_call: .
cdr3_length: 13
clone_size: .
v_call: TRBV2

cdr3_nt: TGTGCCAGCTCACCCCAGATTCGTGAAGCTTTCTTT
cdr3_aa: CASSPQIREAFF
j_call: TRBJ1-1
d_call: .
cdr3_length: 12
clone_size: .
v_call: TRBV18

cdr3_nt: TGTGCCAGCAGCCCATTTGTCGGAGCCAATCAGCCCCAGCATTTT
cdr3_aa: CASSPFVGANQPQHF
j_call: TRBJ1-5
d_call: .
cdr3_length: 15
clone_size: .
v_call: TRBV7-2

cdr3_nt: TGCAGCGTCCTAAGCTCCTACGAGCAGTACTTC
cdr3_aa: CSVLSSYEQYF
j_call: TRBJ2-7
d_call: .
cdr3_length: 11
clone_size: .
v_call: TRBV29-1

cdr3_nt: TGTGCCAGCAGTGAAGAGGCCTCCATCGATACGCAGTATTTT
cdr3_aa: CASSEEASIDTQYF
j_call: TRBJ2-3
d_call: .
cdr3_length: 14
clone_size: .
v_call: TRBV6-4

cdr3_nt: TGTGCCAGTACGGGCGGCCTCCTCCCCATTGAAGCTTTCTTT
cdr3_aa: CASTGGLLPIEAFF
j_call: TRBJ1-1
d_call: .
cdr3_length: 14
clone_size: .
v_call: TRBV19

cdr3_nt: TGTGCCATCAGTGGAACAGGGCCCAACGAGGCTTTCTTT
cdr3_aa: CAISGTGPNEAFF
j_call: TRBJ1-1
d_call: .
cdr3_length: 13
clone_size: .
v_call: TRBV10-3

cdr3_nt: TGCGCCAGCAGCTTGCTGGCAGACTTGAACACTGAAGCTTTCTTT
cdr3_aa: CASSLLADLNTEAFF
j_call: TRBJ1-1
d_call: .
cdr3_length: 15
clone_size: few
v_call: TRBV5-1

cdr3_nt: TGCGCCAGCAGCCCGACTAGCGCGGGCACAGATACGCAGTATTTT
cdr3_aa: CASSPTSAGTDTQYF
j_call: TRBJ2-3
d_call: TRBD2
cdr3_length: 15
clone_size: .
v_call: TRBV5-1

cdr3_nt: TGTGCCAGCAGCTTGGACAGTATGACTGAAGCTTTCTTT
cdr3_aa: CASSLDSMTEAFF
j_call: TRBJ1-1
d_call: .
cdr3_length: 13
clone_size: .
v_call: TRBV7-9

cdr3_nt: TGTGCCAGCAGTTTCACAGGGGGGAGCACTGAAGCTTTCTTT
cdr3_aa: CASSFTGGSTEAFF
j_call: TRBJ1-1
d_call: TRBD1
cdr3_length: 14
clone_size: .
v_call: TRBV7-9

cdr3_nt: TGTGCCAGCAGTTACTCCGGTCGGGGGGCGCGTTTCGAGCAGTACTTC
cdr3_aa: CASSYSGRGARFEQYF
j_call: TRBJ2-7
d_call: .
cdr3_length: 16
clone_size: .
v_call: TRBV6-5

cdr3_nt: TGTGCCAGCTCACCCGAACCGGACAGGACCTATACGCAGCAGTTCTTC
cdr3_aa: CASSPEPDRTYTQQFF
j_call: TRBJ2-1
d_call: TRBD1
cdr3_length: 16
clone_size: .
v_call: TRBV18

cdr3_nt: TGTGCCAGCAGCGTTTGGGGTGGAAACACCATATATTTT
cdr3_aa: CASSVWGGNTIYF
j_call: TRBJ1-3
d_call: .
cdr3_length: 13
clone_size: .
v_call: TRBV9

cdr3_nt: TGTGCCAGCAGCTTAGGTGCCCGACAGGCGGGGACAGATACGCAGTATTTT
cdr3_aa: CASSLGARQAGTDTQYF
j_call: TRBJ2-3
d_call: .
cdr3_length: 17
clone_size: .
v_call: TRBV13

cdr3_nt: TGTGCCGGACGACCTCGGGATTCACCCCTCCACTTT
cdr3_aa: CAGRPRDSPLHF
j_call: TRBJ1-6
d_call: .
cdr3_length: 12
clone_size: .
v_call: TRBV2

cdr3_nt: TGCAGCGCCGCGAAGGGGCAGGGGGCCTACGAGCAGTACTTC
cdr3_aa: CSAAKGQGAYEQYF
j_call: TRBJ2-7
d_call: TRBD1
cdr3_length: 14
clone_size: .
v_call: TRBV29-1

cdr3_nt: TGTGCCAGCAGCTTAGGGACAGGGTACGAGACCCAGTACTTC
cdr3_aa: CASSLGTGYETQYF
j_call: TRBJ2-5
d_call: TRBD1
cdr3_length: 14
clone_size: .
v_call: TRBV7-2

cdr3_nt: TGTGCCAGCAGCTACGGACAGGGCAATGGCGGGGAGCTGTTTTTT
cdr3_aa: CASSYGQGNGGELFF
j_call: TRBJ2-2
d_call: TRBD1
cdr3_length: 15
clone_size: .
v_call: TRBV11-3

cdr3_nt: TGTGCCACTAAGACAGGGTGGGATTCACCCCTCCACTTT
cdr3_aa: CATKTGWDSPLHF
j_call: TRBJ1-6
d_call: TRBD1
cdr3_length: 13
clone_size: .
v_call: TRBV6-5

cdr3_nt: TGTGCCAGCAGTCCTACTGGTGGCTATGGCTACACCTTC
cdr3_aa: CASSPTGGYGYTF
j_call: TRBJ1-2
d_call: .
cdr3_length: 13
clone_size: .
v_call: TRBV25-1

cdr3_nt: TGTGCCAGCAGCCGCAGGGGAGGGACGAGTACTGAAGCTTTCTTT
cdr3_aa: CASSRRGGTSTEAFF
j_call: TRBJ1-1
d_call: .
cdr3_length: 15
clone_size: .
v_call: TRBV5-5

cdr3_nt: TGTGCCATCAGCCCCGGACAGACAAGGAGCTCCTACAATGAGCAGTTCTTC
cdr3_aa: CAISPGQTRSSYNEQFF
j_call: TRBJ2-1
d_call: .
cdr3_length: 17
clone_size: .
v_call: TRBV10-3

cdr3_nt: TGTGCCAGCAGCGCCCAGGGGGCAGGTATCACTGAAGCTTTCTTT
cdr3_aa: CASSAQGAGITEAFF
j_call: TRBJ1-1
d_call: TRBD1
cdr3_length: 15
clone_size: .
v_call: TRBV9

cdr3_nt: TGCGCCAGCAGCTTGGGAGGGGGTACGAACACTGAAGCTTTCTTT
cdr3_aa: CASSLGGGTNTEAFF
j_call: TRBJ1-1
d_call: .
cdr3_length: 15
clone_size: .
v_call: TRBV5-1

cdr3_nt: TGTGCCAGCAGCTCCCCGGGACTAGCGGGGGAGGATACGCAGTATTTT
cdr3_aa: CASSSPGLAGEDTQYF
j_call: TRBJ2-3
d_call: TRBD2
cdr3_length: 16
clone_size: .
v_call: TRBV5-4

cdr3_nt: TGTGCCAGCAGTCCAGCGGGGGGTGAGCAGTTCTTC
cdr3_aa: CASSPAGGEQFF
j_call: TRBJ2-1
d_call: TRBD2
cdr3_length: 12
clone_size: .
v_call: TRBV6-4

cdr3_nt: TGTGCCACCAGCAGAGAAAGAGAGAGGGCCTTC
cdr3_aa: CATSRERERAF
j_call: TRBJ1-2
d_call: .
cdr3_length: 11
clone_size: .
v_call: TRBV15

cdr3_nt: TGTGCCAGCAGCTTGGTCGGGTTATTCACTGAAGCTTTCTTT
cdr3_aa: CASSLVGLFTEAFF
j_call: TRBJ1-1
d_call: .
cdr3_length: 14
clone_size: .
v_call: TRBV5-5

cdr3_nt: TGTGCCAGCAGTTACTCGGGACAGGGGGCAGATACGCAGTATTTT
cdr3_aa: CASSYSGQGADTQYF
j_call: TRBJ2-3
d_call: TRBD1
cdr3_length: 15
clone_size: .
v_call: TRBV6-5

cdr3_nt: TGCAGCTCAAGCGGGGGGTTGGACAGGGGGAACTATGGCTACACCTTC
cdr3_aa: CSSSGGLDRGNYGYTF
j_call: TRBJ1-2
d_call: TRBD1
cdr3_length: 16
clone_size: .
v_call: TRBV29-1

cdr3_nt: TGTGCCAGCAGCTTAAGGACAGGGGAAGGGACCCAGTACTTC
cdr3_aa: CASSLRTGEGTQYF
j_call: TRBJ2-5
d_call: TRBD1
cdr3_length: 14
clone_size: once
v_call: TRBV5-5

cdr3_nt: TGTGCCCCTGACCACCGCAAATATGGCTACACCTTC
cdr3_aa: CAPDHRKYGYTF
j_call: TRBJ1-2
d_call: .
cdr3_length: 12
clone_size: once
v_call: TRBV2

cdr3_nt: TGTGCCAGCAGCCGGGACAGGATAAATTCACCCCTCCACTTT
cdr3_aa: CASSRDRINSPLHF
j_call: TRBJ1-6
d_call: TRBD1
cdr3_length: 14
clone_size: .
v_call: TRBV5-6

cdr3_nt: TGTGCCAGCAGCTCCCCGGGAGGGACACAAGAGACCCAGTACTTC
cdr3_aa: CASSSPGGTQETQYF
j_call: TRBJ2-5
d_call: TRBD2
cdr3_length: 15
clone_size: once
v_call: TRBV5-4

cdr3_nt: TGTGCCAGCAGTTACTCTTCAGCGAACACCGGGGAGCTGTTTTTT
cdr3_aa: CASSYSSANTGELFF
j_call: TRBJ2-2
d_call: .
cdr3_length: 15
clone_size: .
v_call: TRBV6-5

cdr3_nt: TGTGCCACCAGCAGAGCAGGGGCCCGGGAGACCCAGTACTTC
cdr3_aa: CATSRAGARETQYF
j_call: TRBJ2-5
d_call: .
cdr3_length: 14
clone_size: .
v_call: TRBV15

cdr3_nt: TGTGCCAGCAGCTTAGGTGTCAGGGGGCGCCTAACCGATACGCAGTATTTT
cdr3_aa: CASSLGVRGRLTDTQYF
j_call: TRBJ2-3
d_call: TRBD1
cdr3_length: 17
clone_size: .
v_call: TRBV7-7

cdr3_nt: TGTGCCAGCAGCCGGCAGGGGCTTTCAGGTGGGGAGACCCAGTACTTC
cdr3_aa: CASSRQGLSGGETQYF
j_call: TRBJ2-5
d_call: .
cdr3_length: 16
clone_size: .
v_call: TRBV9

cdr3_nt: TGTGCCAGCAGCTTGGGGGTTTCGAGCACTGAAGCTTTCTTT
cdr3_aa: CASSLGVSSTEAFF
j_call: TRBJ1-1
d_call: .
cdr3_length: 14
clone_size: .
v_call: TRBV7-2

cdr3_nt: TGTGCCAGCAGCGTAAGACTGAACTCCTATAATTCACCCCTCCACTTT
cdr3_aa: CASSVRLNSYNSPLHF
j_call: TRBJ1-6
d_call: .
cdr3_length: 16
clone_size: .
v_call: TRBV5-4

cdr3_nt: TGCGCCAGCAGTGAGGGTGGGACAGGGCGTTCTGGCTACACCTTC
cdr3_aa: CASSEGGTGRSGYTF
j_call: TRBJ1-2
d_call: TRBD1
cdr3_length: 15
clone_size: .
v_call: TRBV10-2

cdr3_nt: TGCGCCAGCAGCTTGGGGACGGCTACTAACTATGGCTACACCTTC
cdr3_aa: CASSLGTATNYGYTF
j_call: TRBJ1-2
d_call: .
cdr3_length: 15
clone_size: .
v_call: TRBV5-1

cdr3_nt: TGTGCCAGCAGCGGCGGGGTAAGCACAGATACGCAGTATTTT
cdr3_aa: CASSGGVSTDTQYF
j_call: TRBJ2-3
d_call: .
cdr3_length: 14
clone_size: .
v_call: TRBV7-2

cdr3_nt: TGTGCCAGCAGCGCCAGACTAGCGGGGGGGCCAATATACGAGCAGTACTTC
cdr3_aa: CASSARLAGGPIYEQYF
j_call: TRBJ2-7
d_call: TRBD2
cdr3_length: 17
clone_size: once
v_call: TRBV7-9

cdr3_nt: TGTGCCAGCAAAGTTAGGGGGGAGACCCAGTACTTC
cdr3_aa: CASKVRGETQYF
j_call: TRBJ2-5
d_call: .
cdr3_length: 12
clone_size: .
v_call: TRBV2